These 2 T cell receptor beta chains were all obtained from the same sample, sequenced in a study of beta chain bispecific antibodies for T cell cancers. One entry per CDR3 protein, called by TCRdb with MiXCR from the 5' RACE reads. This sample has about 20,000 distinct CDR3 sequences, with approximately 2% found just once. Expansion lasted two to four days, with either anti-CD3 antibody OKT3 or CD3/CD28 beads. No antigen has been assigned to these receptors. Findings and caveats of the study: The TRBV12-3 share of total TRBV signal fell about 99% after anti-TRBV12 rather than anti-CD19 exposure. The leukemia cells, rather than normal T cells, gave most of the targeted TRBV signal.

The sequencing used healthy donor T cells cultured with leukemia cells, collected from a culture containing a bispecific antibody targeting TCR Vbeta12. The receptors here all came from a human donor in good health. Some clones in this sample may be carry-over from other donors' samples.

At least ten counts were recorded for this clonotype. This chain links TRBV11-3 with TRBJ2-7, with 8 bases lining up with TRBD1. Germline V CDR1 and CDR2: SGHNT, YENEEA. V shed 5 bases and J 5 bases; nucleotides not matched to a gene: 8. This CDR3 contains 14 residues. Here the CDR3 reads CASSRQGASDEQYF. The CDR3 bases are TGTGCCAGCAGCCGCCAGGGGGCTAGCGACGAGCAGTACTTC.

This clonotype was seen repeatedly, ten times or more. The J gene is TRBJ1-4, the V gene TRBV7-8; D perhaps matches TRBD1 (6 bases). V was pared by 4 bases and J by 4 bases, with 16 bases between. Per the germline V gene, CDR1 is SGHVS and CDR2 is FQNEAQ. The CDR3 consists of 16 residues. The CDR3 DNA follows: TGTGCCAGCAGCTACGGACGGACAGCATTTAATGAAAAACTGTTTTTT. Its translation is CASSYGRTAFNEKLFF.